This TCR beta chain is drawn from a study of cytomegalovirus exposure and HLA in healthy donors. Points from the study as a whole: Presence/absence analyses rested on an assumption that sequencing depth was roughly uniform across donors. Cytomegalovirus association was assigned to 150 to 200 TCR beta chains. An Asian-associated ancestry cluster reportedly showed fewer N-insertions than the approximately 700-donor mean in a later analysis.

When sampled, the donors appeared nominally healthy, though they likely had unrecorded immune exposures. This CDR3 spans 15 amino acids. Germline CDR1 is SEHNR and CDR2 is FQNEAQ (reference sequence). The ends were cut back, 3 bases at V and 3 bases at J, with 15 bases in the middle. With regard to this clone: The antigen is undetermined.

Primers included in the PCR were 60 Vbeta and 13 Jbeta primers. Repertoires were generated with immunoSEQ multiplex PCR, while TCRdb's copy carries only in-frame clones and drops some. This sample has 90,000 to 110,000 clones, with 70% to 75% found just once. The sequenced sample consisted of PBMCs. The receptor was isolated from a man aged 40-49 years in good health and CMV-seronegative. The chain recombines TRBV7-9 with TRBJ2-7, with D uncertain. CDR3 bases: TGTGCCAGCAGCTTGGTCGGTACTGGGCTCTACGAGCAGTACTTC. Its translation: CASSLVGTGLYEQYF.